The subject of this entry is one TCR beta chain. Losses at the gene ends were 6 bases for V and 1 base for J; bases not matched to a gene: 5. The CDR3 has 13 residues. The V gene's germline CDR1 is SQVTM and CDR2 ANQGSEA. The sample belongs to a study of blood T cell repertoires in COVID-19. Study context: COVID-19 samples from acute and convalescent phases originated in the United States, Italy and Spain. The analysed material was cDNA or gDNA that came from T cells, B-cell-depleted T cells, or PBMCs.

Seattle cases were enrolled at active infection and followed longitudinally. Some clones are missing from TCRdb's copy, which holds only in-frame ones; the method was immunoSEQ multiplex PCR. The sample consists of around 280,000 clones, 88% of them appearing once. The source material was peripheral blood. This receptor was obtained from a young woman with COVID-19, enrolled during active disease. This chain uses TRBV29-1 with TRBJ1-1, with 7 bases that match TRBD1. The CDR3 bases are TGCAGCGTCATAAGGACAGGGAACACTGAAGCTTTCTTT. Protein: CSVIRTGNTEAFF.